This is a list of T cell receptor beta chains from one sample in a study of blood T cell repertoires in COVID-19. Sequencing used immunoSEQ multiplex PCR; TCRdb keeps in-frame clones, though not all of them. The repertoire has 68,000 or so clones, roughly 82% of them found once; the top ten carry about two fifths. The sequencing sample was made of peripheral blood. The receptor set was obtained from a human donor in a cohort sampled during active COVID-19. Each CDR3 is given with its conserved first and last residue. A D gene is named only where the DNA matches it firmly. Not every row has a clone size; where given, it reads once, few, many or a size class.

>14|TRBV7-2|-|TRBJ2-3|once
CASSLGPSTDTQYF
TGTGCCAGCAGCTTGGGGCCCAGCACAGATACGCAGTATTTT
>17|TRBV5-8|-|TRBJ2-7|-
CASSSGLTLQGLYEQYF
TGTGCCAGCAGCTCGGGACTAACCCTACAGGGCCTATACGAGCAGTACTTC
>13|TRBV27|TRBD2|TRBJ2-7|once
CASSSGGNYEQYF
TGTGCCAGCAGTTCGGGGGGGAACTACGAGCAGTACTTC
>15|TRBV6-5|TRBD1|TRBJ1-1|-
CASSYLTGGVTEAFF
TGTGCCAGCAGTTACTTAACAGGGGGCGTCACTGAAGCTTTCTTT
>15|TRBV7-9|-|TRBJ2-1|once
CASSLAGAAAYEQFF
TGTGCCAGCAGCTTAGCGGGGGCCGCGGCCTATGAGCAGTTCTTC
>14|TRBV15|-|TRBJ2-2|-
CATSRVRGTGELFF
TGTGCCACCAGCAGAGTAAGGGGCACCGGGGAGCTGTTTTTT
>14|TRBV19|-|TRBJ1-4|-
CASSIGRINEKLFF
TGTGCCAGTAGTATTGGCAGAATAAATGAAAAACTGTTTTTT
>15|TRBV18|-|TRBJ2-1|-
CASSPSVGGYNEQFF
TGTGCCAGCTCACCCAGCGTCGGGGGCTACAATGAGCAGTTCTTC
>13|TRBV18|-|TRBJ1-5|-
CASSEVSNQPQHF
TGTGCCAGCTCAGAGGTTAGCAATCAGCCCCAGCATTTT
>13|TRBV18|-|TRBJ1-4|-
CASSPGQNEKLFF
TGTGCCAGCTCACCAGGACAGAATGAAAAACTGTTTTTT
>15|TRBV7-2|TRBD1|TRBJ2-2|-
CASSLGTGNTGELFF
TGTGCCAGCAGCTTAGGGACAGGGAACACCGGGGAGCTGTTTTTT
>13|TRBV30|-|TRBJ2-1|-
CAWSPDFDNEQFF
TGTGCCTGGTCCCCTGACTTCGACAATGAGCAGTTCTTC
>15|TRBV6-4|TRBD1|TRBJ1-4|-
CASSARGGTGEKLFF
TGTGCCAGCAGTGCCCGCGGTGGGACAGGTGAAAAACTGTTTTTT
>14|TRBV5-1|TRBD1|TRBJ1-1|-
CASSKNGQGAAAFF
TGCGCCAGCAGCAAGAACGGACAGGGGGCGGCCGCTTTCTTT
>15|TRBV7-9|TRBD1|TRBJ1-5|-
CASSIQGAGNQPQHF
TGTGCCAGCAGCATACAGGGGGCTGGCAATCAGCCCCAGCATTTT
>13|TRBV6-1|-|TRBJ1-5|-
CASSEAGRQPQHF
TGTGCCAGCAGTGAAGCAGGGAGGCAGCCCCAGCATTTT
>19|TRBV12-5|TRBD2|TRBJ2-2|-
CASGDPSGGAWIDTGELFF
TGTGCTAGTGGGGACCCTAGCGGGGGGGCCTGGATTGACACCGGGGAGCTGTTTTTT
>17|TRBV3-1/TRBV3-2|TRBD1|TRBJ2-7|-
CASSPRTGGVSSYEQYF
TGTGCCAGCAGCCCACGGACAGGGGGGGTGAGCTCCTACGAGCAGTACTTC
>13|TRBV18|-|TRBJ1-1|few
CASSSTGNTEAFF
TGTGCCAGCTCATCGACAGGGAACACTGAAGCTTTCTTT
>15|TRBV6-5|-|TRBJ2-7|-
CASSHTPAASYEQYF
TGTGCCAGCAGTCACACCCCTGCGGCCTCCTACGAGCAGTACTTC
>15|TRBV6-5|-|TRBJ1-3|-
CASSLRGAGGNTIYF
TGTGCCAGCAGTCTCCGTGGGGCAGGCGGAAACACCATATATTTT
>13|TRBV10-1|-|TRBJ2-3|-
CASSGPGRDTQYF
TGCGCCAGCAGTGGTCCAGGGCGAGATACGCAGTATTTT
>16|TRBV4-1|TRBD1|TRBJ1-2|-
CASSQLGQGNHYGYTF
TGCGCCAGCAGCCAATTGGGACAGGGCAATCACTATGGCTACACCTTC
>12|TRBV29-1|-|TRBJ1-1|-
CSVEGANTEAFF
TGCAGCGTTGAAGGGGCAAACACTGAAGCTTTCTTT
>14|TRBV5-1|TRBD1|TRBJ1-2|-
CASSLVGQGYGYTF
TGCGCCAGCAGCTTGGTAGGACAGGGCTATGGCTACACCTTC
>14|TRBV7-9|-|TRBJ1-2|-
CASSPPGGGYGYTF
TGTGCCAGCAGCCCCCCCGGAGGTGGCTATGGCTACACCTTC
>14|TRBV14|TRBD1|TRBJ1-2|-
CASSKDRGGYGYTF
TGTGCCAGCAGCAAAGACAGGGGTGGCTATGGCTACACCTTC
>14|TRBV28|-|TRBJ2-3|-
CASSRLQGSDTQYF
TGTGCCAGCAGCCGCCTCCAGGGGTCAGATACGCAGTATTTT
>15|TRBV4-3|TRBD1|TRBJ1-5|-
CASSQAAGGRQPQHF
TGCGCCAGCAGCCAAGCGGCAGGGGGCAGACAGCCCCAGCATTTT
>13|TRBV24-1|-|TRBJ2-3|-
CATSRSGADTQYF
TGTGCCACCAGTCGATCCGGGGCAGATACGCAGTATTTT
>16|TRBV19|-|TRBJ2-5|-
CASSIVTPSGQETQYF
TGTGCCAGTAGTATTGTGACCCCTTCCGGGCAAGAGACCCAGTACTTC
>15|TRBV7-2|-|TRBJ1-3|-
CASSLGGGSGNTIYF
TGTGCCAGCAGCTTAGGGGGGGGCTCTGGAAACACCATATATTTT
>14|TRBV9|-|TRBJ1-6|-
CASRPTGSNSPLHF
TGTGCCAGCAGGCCCACAGGTTCTAATTCACCCCTCCACTTT
>14|TRBV2|-|TRBJ1-4|-
CASSEFGQSEKLFF
TGTGCCAGCAGTGAATTTGGACAGTCCGAAAAACTGTTTTTT